The rows below give T cell receptor beta chains drawn from one sample of a study of blood T cell repertoires in COVID-19. Sequencing used immunoSEQ multiplex PCR; TCRdb keeps in-frame clones, though not all of them. The repertoire holds 370,000 or so clones, more than 75% seen once, with 1.3% in the top ten. Sequences were obtained from PBMCs or T cells enriched from blood (not recorded which). All receptors derive from a man aged 30 to 39 who had recovered from COVID-19. Each CDR3 is given with its conserved first and last residue. The D gene is left open where the match is weak. Clone size, where shown, is once, few, many, or a class for clones that have expanded.

D,V,size,J,CDR3,DNA
TRBD1,TRBV30,-,TRBJ2-7,CAWSRQGYEQYF,TGTGCCTGGAGTCGACAGGGCTACGAGCAGTACTTC
-,TRBV4-1,-,TRBJ2-7,CASSQAASRAAYEQYF,TGCGCCAGCAGCCAAGCCGCCAGCAGGGCCGCCTACGAGCAGTACTTC
TRBD1,TRBV19,-,TRBJ1-4,CASRGDRAYEKLFF,TGTGCCAGTAGAGGGGACAGGGCCTATGAAAAACTGTTTTTT
-,TRBV6-5,-,TRBJ1-2,CASSYGFSGGYTF,TGTGCCAGCAGTTACGGGTTCTCGGGTGGCTACACCTTC
-,TRBV3-1/TRBV3-2,few,TRBJ2-5,CASSPSGSNTETQYF,TGTGCCAGCAGCCCCTCAGGCTCAAACACAGAGACCCAGTACTTC
TRBD1,TRBV19,-,TRBJ2-1,CASTADRTAYNEQFF,TGTGCCAGTACCGCGGACAGGACTGCCTACAATGAGCAGTTCTTC
TRBD2,TRBV6-1,-,TRBJ2-1,CASSEWGGGAAYNEQFF,TGTGCCAGCAGTGAATGGGGCGGGGGGGCGGCCTACAATGAGCAGTTCTTC
-,TRBV7-9,once,TRBJ2-5,CASSLKAGYETQYF,TGTGCCAGCAGCCTTAAAGCAGGGTACGAGACCCAGTACTTC
TRBD1,TRBV4-1,-,TRBJ1-1,CASSQVGTGYTEAFF,TGCGCCAGCAGCCAAGTCGGGACAGGGTACACTGAAGCTTTCTTT
-,TRBV4-2,-,TRBJ1-5,CASSQDRSNQPQHF,TGTGCCAGCAGCCAAGACCGGTCTAATCAGCCCCAGCATTTT
TRBD1,TRBV9,-,TRBJ1-1,CASSVMWDRGPEAFF,TGTGCCAGCAGCGTAATGTGGGACAGGGGCCCTGAAGCTTTCTTT
TRBD1,TRBV19,-,TRBJ1-2,CASNDRGFGYGYTF,TGTGCCAGTAACGACAGGGGCTTCGGCTATGGCTACACCTTC
TRBD1,TRBV19,-,TRBJ2-7,CASSPDRSFYEQYF,TGTGCCAGTAGTCCGGACAGGTCTTTCTACGAGCAGTACTTC
-,TRBV7-9,-,TRBJ2-1,CASSIGLSYYNEQFF,TGTGCCAGCAGCATCGGACTTTCCTACTACAATGAGCAGTTCTTC
-,TRBV4-1,few,TRBJ2-7,CASSRGTSPYEQYF,TGCGCCAGCAGCCGAGGCACCTCCCCCTACGAGCAGTACTTC
-,TRBV7-8,-,TRBJ2-7,CASSLAGQYEQYF,TGTGCCAGCAGCTTAGCGGGGCAGTACGAGCAGTACTTC
TRBD2,TRBV6-2/TRBV6-3,-,TRBJ2-5,CASSYTTSGGAETQYF,TGTGCCAGCAGTTATACGACTAGCGGGGGGGCCGAGACCCAGTACTTC
TRBD1,TRBV7-8,-,TRBJ2-1,CASSLTGTGLYNEQFF,TGTGCCAGCAGCTTAACCGGGACAGGACTCTACAATGAGCAGTTCTTC
-,TRBV27,-,TRBJ1-1,CASSPEGGLFTEAFF,TGTGCCAGCAGTCCAGAGGGCGGACTATTCACTGAAGCTTTCTTT
-,TRBV5-6,-,TRBJ2-1,CASRIRFSDEQFF,TGTGCCAGCAGGATTCGCTTTTCGGATGAGCAGTTCTTC
-,TRBV30,-,TRBJ2-7,CAWSVHRLEVYEQYF,TGTGCCTGGAGTGTACATAGACTAGAGGTCTACGAGCAGTACTTC
-,TRBV7-3,once,TRBJ1-1,CASSSEGNTEAFF,TGTGCCAGCAGCTCGGAGGGGAACACTGAAGCTTTCTTT
-,TRBV7-2,-,TRBJ2-1,CASSAQGNEQFF,TGTGCCAGCAGCGCCCAGGGGAATGAGCAGTTCTTC
-,TRBV5-4,-,TRBJ2-2,CASSSPSGLTGTGELFF,TGTGCCAGCAGCTCTCCCAGCGGCCTTACAGGGACCGGGGAGCTGTTTTTT
TRBD1,TRBV7-9,few,TRBJ1-3,CASTLKVGQGGRNTIYF,TGTGCCAGCACCTTAAAGGTCGGACAGGGTGGACGGAACACCATATATTTT
-,TRBV27,-,TRBJ1-1,CASSQNTGSTEAFF,TGTGCCAGCAGCCAAAATACAGGGAGCACTGAAGCTTTCTTT
-,TRBV18,-,TRBJ1-1,CASSPREGSLYTEAFF,TGTGCCAGCTCACCCCGGGAAGGGTCCCTCTACACTGAAGCTTTCTTT
-,TRBV30,-,TRBJ2-1,CAWTLGGMGQFF,TGTGCCTGGACCCTGGGGGGAATGGGGCAGTTCTTC
TRBD1,TRBV3-1/TRBV3-2,-,TRBJ1-6,CASSRWTGITDSPLHF,TGTGCCAGCAGCCGGTGGACAGGCATAACTGATTCACCCCTCCACTTT
-,TRBV19,-,TRBJ2-3,CASSPFLPGGVRDTQYF,TGTGCCAGTAGTCCATTCCTCCCGGGCGGGGTAAGGGATACGCAGTATTTT
-,TRBV19,-,TRBJ1-5,CASTAGIQPQHF,TGTGCCAGTACCGCCGGGATCCAGCCCCAGCATTTT
TRBD1,TRBV6-1,-,TRBJ1-6,CASSDKAGGSYNSPLHF,TGTGCCAGCAGTGACAAGGCAGGGGGCTCCTATAATTCACCCCTCCACTTT
-,TRBV7-9,-,TRBJ1-2,CASSFDQGGYTF,TGTGCCAGCAGCTTTGATCAGGGTGGCTACACCTTC
-,TRBV6-5,-,TRBJ1-1,CASSYSPGGAGTEAFF,TGTGCCAGCAGTTATTCGCCCGGGGGGGCAGGAACTGAAGCTTTCTTT
-,TRBV10-3,-,TRBJ1-5,CAIRSGDNQPQHF,TGTGCCATCAGGTCAGGGGACAATCAGCCCCAGCATTTT
-,TRBV5-1,once,TRBJ2-7,CASSLEQGAYEQYF,TGCGCCAGCAGCTTGGAGCAGGGTGCCTACGAGCAGTACTTC
-,TRBV3-1/TRBV3-2,-,TRBJ1-3,CASSQDGAGSIGNTIYF,TGTGCCAGCAGCCAAGATGGGGCAGGTTCGATAGGAAACACCATATATTTT
TRBD1,TRBV25-1,-,TRBJ2-7,CASSPGGQGALYF,TGTGCCAGCAGTCCGGGGGGACAGGGGGCCCTTTACTTC
TRBD1,TRBV3-1/TRBV3-2,-,TRBJ1-4,CASSQVRAGGEKLFF,TGTGCCAGCAGCCAAGTCAGGGCAGGGGGGGAAAAACTGTTTTTT
-,TRBV3-1/TRBV3-2,-,TRBJ1-2,CASSQDTGVLYGYTF,TGTGCCAGCAGCCAAGATACCGGGGTCCTCTATGGCTACACCTTC
TRBD1,TRBV5-5,once,TRBJ1-5,CASSWDRPYSNQPQHF,TGTGCCAGCAGCTGGGACAGACCTTATAGCAATCAGCCCCAGCATTTT
TRBD1,TRBV27,-,TRBJ1-6,CASSWGDRGTYSPLHF,TGTGCCAGCAGTTGGGGGGACAGGGGAACGTATTCACCCCTCCACTTT
-,TRBV2,-,TRBJ1-1,CASSTGMNTEAFF,TGTGCCAGCTCTACAGGGATGAACACTGAAGCTTTCTTT
-,TRBV3-1/TRBV3-2,-,TRBJ2-5,CASSQDRVAEYF,TGTGCCAGCAGCCAAGATAGAGTAGCCGAGTACTTC
-,TRBV4-2,-,TRBJ1-2,CASSQELVRGGNGYTF,TGTGCCAGCAGCCAAGAATTGGTGAGGGGGGGAAATGGCTACACCTTC
TRBD1,TRBV7-2,-,TRBJ1-2,CASSPSHRGEGYTF,TGTGCCAGCAGCCCTAGCCACAGGGGAGAGGGCTACACCTTC
TRBD1,TRBV4-1,-,TRBJ2-7,CASSPYRGQRQYF,TGCGCCAGCAGCCCGTATCGGGGACAGAGGCAGTACTTC
-,TRBV5-6,-,TRBJ2-3,CASSPIDWINTDTQYF,TGTGCCAGCAGCCCCATCGACTGGATAAACACAGATACGCAGTATTTT